One sample yielded the 23 T cell receptor beta chains listed below, sequenced in a study of neurological immune-mediated disorders. TCRdb fed the 5' RACE reads into MiXCR, producing one record per CDR3 protein. The data contain 40,000 to 50,000 distinct CDR3 sequences, 2.5% of them singletons. The specimen was PBMCs. The receptor set was obtained from a man aged 25 to 40 with multiple sclerosis.

This clonotype was counted many times. The rearrangement uses TRBV4-3 and TRBJ2-1, with TRBD2 identical over 9 bases. V was clipped by 3 bases and J by 2 bases; unmatched bases: 5. The CDR3 runs 16 residues. The germline V gene has CDR1 LGHNA and CDR2 YSLEER. CDR3 amino acids: CASSQSGTSPYNEQFF. DNA for the CDR3: TGCGCCAGCAGCCAGTCCGGGACTAGCCCCTACAATGAGCAGTTCTTC.

This clonotype has a count of ten or more. V and J are TRBV2 and TRBJ2-4; D remains unclear. This CDR3 is built from 13 residues. Trimming removed 6 bases at V and 8 bases at J, with 14 bases between. CDR1 is SNHLY and CDR2 is FYNNEI in the germline V gene. CDR3 coding DNA: TGTGCCAGCAGCTTTGGTGGTGGGGACATTCAGTACTTC. This codes for CASSFGGGDIQYF.

This clonotype appeared many times. The chain links TRBV6-4 to TRBJ2-1, with TRBD2 matching 11 bases. Germline V gene sequence: CDR1 MRHNA, CDR2 SNTAGT. This CDR3 spans 15 amino acids. J gave up 8 bases and V 5 bases, and 8 bases lay outside the gene matches. The CDR3 nucleotides read TGTGCCAGCAGTTTACTAGCGGGAGAAGGCGATGAGCAGTTCTTC. Encoded protein: CASSLLAGEGDEQFF.

This clonotype was counted many times. This chain links TRBV3-1 with TRBJ2-3; TRBD2 aligns across 11 bases. The germline gives CDR1 LGHDT, CDR2 YNNKEL (reference sequence). The ends lost 3 bases at V and 9 bases at J; junction bases unmatched: 2. CDR3 length: 13 amino acids. CDR3 residues: CASSQASGRTQYF. The CDR3 DNA is TGTGCCAGCAGCCAGGCTAGCGGGAGGACGCAGTATTTT.

The CDR3 is CASSFPAGTGEEKLFF. The CDR3 DNA reads as TGCGCCAGCAGCTTTCCGGCCGGGACAGGGGAAGAAAAACTGTTTTTT. The chain recombines TRBV5-1 with TRBJ1-4; the match to TRBD1 covers 10 bases. Germline CDR1 is SGHRS and CDR2 is YFSETQ. The CDR3 length is 16 residues. V trimming: 2 bases; J trimming: 8 bases; junction bases outside the gene matches: 9.

This clonotype was observed at least ten times. This rearrangement joins TRBV4-2 to TRBJ2-3; D not certain. Germline V CDR1 and CDR2: LGHNA, YNFKEQ. Trimming shortened V by 1 base and J by 1 base, and 12 bases separated the two germline ends. The CDR3 has 16 residues. In DNA, the CDR3 is TGTGCCAGCAGCCAAGGAGAAGTGGTGGGCACAGATACGCAGTATTTT. Translated: CASSQGEVVGTDTQYF.

The chain joins TRBV20-1 to TRBJ2-5; possibly TRBD1 for D (5 bases). Trimming removed 5 bases at V and 2 bases at J, with 18 bases between. The germline gives CDR1 DFQATT, CDR2 SNEGSKA (reference sequence). This CDR3 has 15 residues. CDR3 nucleotide sequence: TGCAGTGCTCCCCCATATGGTGACAGACAAGAGACCCAGTACTTC. It specifies CSAPPYGDRQETQYF.

This clonotype was counted many times. The chain joins TRBV4-1 to TRBJ2-2; D may be TRBD2 (5 bases). Germline values: CDR1 MGHRA, CDR2 YSYEKL. There are 16 residues in the CDR3. V gave up 0 bases and J gave up 2 bases, with 10 bases separating them. The CDR3 is CASSQDPGINTGELFF. The CDR3 DNA is TGCGCCAGCAGCCAAGATCCGGGGATAAACACCGGGGAGCTGTTTTTT.

This clonotype appeared many times. The CDR3: CATDGNSPLHF. CDR3 coding DNA: TGTGCCACCGACGGTAATTCACCCCTCCACTTT. This chain connects TRBV6-4 to TRBJ1-6, with D uncertain. CDR3 size: 11 residues. Germline V gene data show CDR1 as MRHNA and CDR2 as SNTAGT. Trimming took 10 bases from V and 6 from J, leaving 7 bases between them.

This clonotype has at least ten counts. The chain joins TRBV7-2 to TRBJ2-5, with D maybe TRBD2 (7 bases). Trimming left V 1 base short and J 6 bases short, with 12 bases between. Germline V gene sequence: CDR1 SGHTA, CDR2 FQGNSA. The CDR3 spans 14 residues. The CDR3, as DNA: TGTGCCAGCAGCTTAGAGGGGGGGATGAAGACCCAGTACTTC. Encoded protein: CASSLEGGMKTQYF.

This clonotype showed up many times. For the CDR3, the DNA is TGTGCCAGCAGTGTGAACGGGTACGAGCAGTACTTC. This gives the protein CASSVNGYEQYF. The chain recombines TRBV25-1 with TRBJ2-7, with unresolved D. The V end lost 4 bases, the J end lost 4 bases, and 8 bases lay between the germline ends. CDR1 MGHDK and CDR2 SYGVNS come from the germline V gene. The CDR3 covers 12 residues.

This clonotype came up many times. V and J are TRBV5-1 and TRBJ2-1, with TRBD2 matching over 12 bases. This CDR3 is built from 18 residues. V trimming: 2 bases; J trimming: 0 bases; junction bases outside the gene matches: 6. CDR1 SGHRS and CDR2 YFSETQ come from the germline V gene. The CDR3 DNA sequence: TGCGCCAGCAGCTTCTTCATGACTAGCGGGAGCTCCTACAATGAGCAGTTCTTC. Protein product: CASSFFMTSGSSYNEQFF.

The table lists this clonotype with many counts. The chain joins TRBV5-1 to TRBJ2-6; the D is unclear. The CDR3 has 15 residues. The germline CDR1 and CDR2 sequences are SGHRS and YFSETQ. V lost 4 bases and J lost 0, with 8 bases in between. CDR3 sequence: CASSVAASGANVLTF. In DNA form, the CDR3 reads TGCGCCAGCAGCGTAGCAGCCTCTGGGGCCAACGTCCTGACTTTC.

This clonotype was observed many times. The chain has TRBV29-1 and TRBJ2-4; D gene uncertain. This CDR3 has 10 amino acids. The V gene lost 4 bases and the J gene lost 7 bases, with 5 bases spanning the gap. The germline gives CDR1 SQVTM, CDR2 ANQGSEA. CDR3 nucleotides: TGCAGCGTTGCTGGGAACATTCAGTACTTC. Protein product: CSVAGNIQYF.

This clonotype was recorded at least ten times. The chain carries TRBV5-1 and TRBJ1-4; D gene ambiguous. V dropped 7 bases and J dropped 0 bases, with 10 bases sitting between them. The germline V gene has CDR1 SGHRS and CDR2 YFSETQ. This CDR3 region has 14 residues. CDR3 sequence: CASASTATNEKLFF. DNA of the CDR3: TGCGCCAGCGCCTCGACGGCAACTAATGAAAAACTGTTTTTT.

This clonotype was seen ten or more times. V gene TRBV5-1 combines with J gene TRBJ1-1, with 7 bases that match TRBD1. There are 15 residues in the CDR3. Germline-derived CDR1 and CDR2 are SGHRS and YFSETQ. The ends lost 3 bases at V and 5 bases at J; junction bases unmatched: 10. CDR3 nucleotides: TGCGCCAGCAGCTCCAGGGGGAGAGAAGGGACTGAAGCTTTCTTT. This sequence encodes CASSSRGREGTEAFF.

The sample holds many counts of this clonotype. J is TRBJ1-2 and V is TRBV12-3 or TRBV12-4; tentative D call: TRBD1 (5 bases). This CDR3 has 15 amino acids. Trimming removed 2 bases from V and 0 bases from J, with 10 bases in between. This CDR3 is CASSLRGGTNYGYTF. In DNA, the CDR3 is TGTGCCAGCAGTTTACGGGGGGGAACTAACTATGGCTACACCTTC.

This clonotype was picked up many times. The chain is built from TRBV28 and TRBJ2-1; 11 bases are shared with TRBD2. Looked up from germline, CDR1 is MDHEN and CDR2 is SYDVKM. The length of the CDR3 is 13 residues. CDR3 loop: CTHSGRGENEQFF. The CDR3 DNA follows: TGTACCCATAGCGGGAGGGGAGAGAATGAGCAGTTCTTC.

For this clonotype: A read error may be the cause here, since a much bigger clone is one base away. This chain connects TRBV3-1 to TRBJ1-5, with D unclear. Per germline, CDR1 LGHDT and CDR2 YNNKEL (reference sequence). This CDR3 has 14 amino acids. The CDR3 loop is CASSQGNINQPQNF. The CDR3 region has the DNA TGTGCCAGCAGCCAAGGTAATATCAATCAGCCCCAGAATTTT.

This clonotype was counted a few times. The V and J genes are TRBV29-1 and TRBJ2-5; D unresolved. Trimming pared 7 bases from V and 1 base from J, leaving 4 bases between. The CDR3 runs 10 residues. The germline V gene encodes CDR1 SQVTM and CDR2 ANQGSEA. CDR3 protein: CSALQETQYF. The CDR3 DNA reads as TGCAGCGCACTCCAAGAGACCCAGTACTTC.

This clonotype came up many times. The rearrangement uses TRBV20-1 and TRBJ2-1; perhaps TRBD2 as D (7 bases). Trimming removed 5 bases at V and 7 bases at J, with 18 bases between. From germline, CDR1 is DFQATT and CDR2 SNEGSKA (reference sequence). The CDR3 consists of 14 residues. The CDR3 region has the DNA TGCAGTGCTTTCAAGGGGGGACTATCTAATGAGCAGTTCTTC. This sequence encodes CSAFKGGLSNEQFF.

There are many counts of this clonotype. The chain uses TRBV2 and TRBJ1-5; the D gene is possibly TRBD1 (5 bases). V dropped 1 base and J dropped 4 bases, with 11 bases sitting between them. Germline CDR1 is SNHLY and CDR2 is FYNNEI. The CDR3 is made up of 15 amino acids. The CDR3 sequence: CASSEGQRGNQPQHF. CDR3 in DNA: TGTGCCAGCAGTGAAGGACAGCGGGGGAATCAGCCCCAGCATTTT.

This clonotype was recorded many times. V and J are TRBV6-6 and TRBJ1-6; tentatively, D is TRBD1 (6 bases). The CDR3 totals 14 residues. Germline V lookup: CDR1 MNHNY, CDR2 SVGAGI (reference sequence). V was pared by 0 bases and J by 8 bases, with 8 bases between. CDR3 DNA sequence: TGTGCCAGCAGTTACTCACCAGGGGATTCACCCCTCCACTTT. It is translated as CASSYSPGDSPLHF.